What follows are 15 T cell receptor beta chains derived from one specimen sequenced in a study of response to subunit inactivated influenza vaccine. TCRdb itself ran the RT-PCR reads through MiXCR, one entry per CDR3 protein. This sample has hundreds of thousands of distinct CDR3 sequences, with 14% found just once. The source was PBMCs from blood, collected roughly 2 weeks before vaccination. These TCRs come from a man aged 50-59 years who received an inactivated influenza vaccine.

This chain joins TRBV5-4 and TRBJ1-4; D perhaps matches TRBD1 (5 bases). Germline V gene lookup returns CDR1 SGHNT and CDR2 YYREEE (reference sequence). V lost 3 bases and J lost 5, with 11 bases in between. CDR3 length: 14 residues. The CDR3 DNA follows: TGTGCCAGCAGCTCTCGGGACGGGAATGAAAAACTGTTTTTT. Encoded protein: CASSSRDGNEKLFF.

This chain uses TRBV2 with TRBJ2-7; the D is unclear. Germline loops: CDR1 SNHLY, CDR2 FYNNEI. The CDR3 is 15 residues long. Trimming removed 6 bases at V and 6 bases at J, with 21 bases between. In DNA form, the CDR3 reads TGTGCCAGCAGGATAGATTCCGACATTCTTGGCGAGCAGTACTTC. It codes for CASRIDSDILGEQYF.

This clonotype was seen many times. The rearrangement uses TRBV25-1 and TRBJ1-2; tentative D call: TRBD1 (6 bases). Germline V gene sequence: CDR1 MGHDK, CDR2 SYGVNS. The CDR3 spans 14 residues. Trimming pared 3 bases from V and 6 bases from J, leaving 14 bases between. CDR3 amino acids: CASSDREGVHGYTF. CDR3 sequence (DNA): TGTGCCAGCAGTGACAGGGAGGGGGTGCATGGCTACACCTTC.

This clonotype was detected a few times. The J gene is TRBJ2-2, the V gene TRBV3-1, with 12 bases aligning to TRBD2. Germline CDR1 reads LGHDT; CDR2 reads YNNKEL (reference sequence). There are 18 residues in the CDR3. V was pared by 1 base and J by 3 bases, with 6 bases of the junction left unmatched. The CDR3: CASSQVLAGGPYTGELFF. CDR3 DNA sequence: TGTGCCAGCAGCCAAGTGCTAGCGGGGGGGCCGTACACCGGGGAGCTGTTTTTT.

This clonotype was picked up a small number of times. J is TRBJ2-3 and V is TRBV29-1, with 11 nucleotides matching TRBD2. With 2 bases clipped from V and 8 bases from J, the junction kept 6 bases outside the gene matches. The germline gives CDR1 SQVTM, CDR2 ANQGSEA. The CDR3 sequence is 14 residues long. The CDR3 sequence is CSVEPVAGGPTQYF. The DNA for the CDR3 is TGCAGCGTTGAACCTGTAGCGGGGGGGCCTACGCAGTATTTT.

This clonotype has a count of ten or more. The rearrangement links TRBV12-3 or TRBV12-4 to TRBJ2-5; 10 bases match TRBD2. V trimming: 5 bases; J trimming: 3 bases; junction bases outside the gene matches: 6. The CDR3 contains 15 residues. This CDR3 reads CASSISGGYKETQYF. CDR3 nucleotide sequence: TGTGCCAGCAGTATTAGCGGGGGGTACAAAGAGACCCAGTACTTC.

This clonotype has only a few counts. V gene TRBV29-1 combines with J gene TRBJ2-3; 8 bases align to TRBD2. Germline assignment: CDR1 SQVTM and CDR2 ANQGSEA. This CDR3 region has 13 residues. Losses at the gene ends were 4 bases for V and 6 bases for J; bases not matched to a gene: 6. CDR3 sequence: CSVAAGASDTQYF. The CDR3 nucleotides read TGCAGCGTTGCAGCGGGAGCGAGCGATACGCAGTATTTT.

Many counts were recorded for this clonotype. CDR3 DNA: TGTGCCAGCAGTCCCCCTAGGGGGGTATCCTACAATGAGCAGTTCTTC. Translated: CASSPPRGVSYNEQFF. This sequence joins TRBV28 and TRBJ2-1; TRBD1 or TRBD2 may be the D gene (6 bases each). Germline CDR1 MDHEN, CDR2 SYDVKM. This CDR3 is 16 amino acids long. Trimming cost V 5 bases and J 1 base, with 15 bases left between them.

V gene TRBV18 combines with J gene TRBJ2-5; D not certain. The germline gives CDR1 KGHSH, CDR2 LQKENI. The V end lost 3 bases, the J end lost 5 bases, and 13 bases lay between the germline ends. The CDR3 extends over 14 amino acids. DNA of the CDR3: TGTGCCAGCTCACCTACTCGACTGAGGGAGACCCAGTACTTC. Its protein is CASSPTRLRETQYF.

This clonotype was detected ten times or more. V is TRBV5-1 and J is TRBJ1-3; D gene ambiguous. Germline CDR1 and CDR2: SGHRS and YFSETQ. The CDR3 sequence is 14 residues long. V lost 4 bases to trimming and J lost 0 bases, with 8 bases between them. CDR3: CASSLTTSGNTIYF. The CDR3 DNA follows: TGCGCCAGCAGCCTGACAACCTCTGGAAACACCATATATTTT.

The chain uses TRBV4-2 and TRBJ2-3; D not resolved. CDR1 and CDR2 from the germline V gene are LGHNA and YNFKEQ. V was clipped by 0 bases and J by 2 bases, with 6 bases between them. The length of the CDR3 is 14 residues. Here the CDR3 reads CASSQDPYTDTQYF. The DNA for the CDR3 is TGTGCCAGCAGCCAAGATCCCTACACAGATACGCAGTATTTT.

Ten or more counts support this clonotype. Compared with germline, one end of the junction differs, possibly owing to a read error. The chain uses TRBV7-7 and TRBJ2-2, with TRBD2 identical over 9 bases. Germline lookup yields CDR1 SSHAT and CDR2 FNYEAQ (reference sequence). This CDR3 has 19 residues. The CDR3 sequence: CASTPWGTSFTSNTGELFF. The CDR3 DNA reads TGTGCTAGCACGCCCTGGGGGACTAGCTTTACTTCGAACACCGGGGAGCTGTTTTTT.

The chain employs TRBV30 and TRBJ2-2, with unresolved D. Germline-derived CDR1 and CDR2 are GTSNPN and SVGIG (reference sequence). Between the trimmed V and J ends, which lost 3 bases and 6 bases, there was a span of 20 bases. The CDR3 covers 16 residues. The CDR3 DNA is TGTGCCTGGAGGGCTTTAGGAGTAATAGGTGCCGGGGAGCTGTTTTTT. The encoded protein is CAWRALGVIGAGELFF.

This clonotype occurred a few times. This chain links TRBV7-2 with TRBJ2-2, with D unresolved. V lost 2 bases, J lost 2 bases, and 6 bases lay in between. CDR1 is SGHTA and CDR2 is FQGNSA in the germline V gene. The CDR3 has 14 residues. For the CDR3, the DNA is TGTGCCAGCAGCTTAAGGATTAACACCGGGGAGCTGTTTTTT. The encoded protein is CASSLRINTGELFF. Together with reference TRBV7-2 and TRBJ2-2, the CDR3 gives the full variable domain: GAGVSQSPSNKVTEKGKDVELRCDPISGHTALYWYRQSLGQGLEFLIYFQGNSAPDKSGLPSDRFSAERTGGSVSTLTIQRTQQEDSAVYLCASSLRINTGELFFGEGSRLTVL.

This clonotype was counted a single time. This may be a read error, as it is one base from a much larger clone. The chain links TRBV5-1 to TRBJ2-2; the D gene is possibly TRBD2 (5 bases). CDR3 length: 11 residues. Per germline, CDR1 SGHRS and CDR2 YFSETQ. This chain's CDR3 is CASSSLGELLF. In DNA, the CDR3 is TGCGCCAGCAGCTCTCTCGGGGAGCTGCTTTTT.